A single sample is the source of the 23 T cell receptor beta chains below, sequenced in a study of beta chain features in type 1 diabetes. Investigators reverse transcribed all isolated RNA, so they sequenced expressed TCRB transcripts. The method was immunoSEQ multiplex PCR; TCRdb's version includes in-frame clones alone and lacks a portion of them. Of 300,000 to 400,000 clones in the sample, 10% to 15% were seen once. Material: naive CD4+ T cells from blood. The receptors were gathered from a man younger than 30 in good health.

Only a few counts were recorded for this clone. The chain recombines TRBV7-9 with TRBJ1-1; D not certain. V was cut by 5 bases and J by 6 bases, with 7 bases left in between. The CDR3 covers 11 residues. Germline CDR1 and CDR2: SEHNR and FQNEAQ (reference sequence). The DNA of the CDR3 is TGTGCCAGCAGCGGGAGACCTGAAGCTTTCTTT. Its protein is CASSGRPEAFF.

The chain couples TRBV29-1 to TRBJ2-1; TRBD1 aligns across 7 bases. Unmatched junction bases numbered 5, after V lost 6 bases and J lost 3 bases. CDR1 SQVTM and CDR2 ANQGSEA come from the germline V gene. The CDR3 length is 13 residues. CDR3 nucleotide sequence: TGCAGCGTCGAGCGACAGGGCTACAATGAGCAGTTCTTC. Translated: CSVERQGYNEQFF.

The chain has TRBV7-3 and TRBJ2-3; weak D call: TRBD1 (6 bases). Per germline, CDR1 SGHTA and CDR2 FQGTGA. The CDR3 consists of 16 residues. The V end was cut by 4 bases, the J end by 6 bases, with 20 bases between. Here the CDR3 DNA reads TGTGCCAGCAGCTCCACAGGGTTATCAATGAAGGATACGCAGTATTTT. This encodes CASSSTGLSMKDTQYF.

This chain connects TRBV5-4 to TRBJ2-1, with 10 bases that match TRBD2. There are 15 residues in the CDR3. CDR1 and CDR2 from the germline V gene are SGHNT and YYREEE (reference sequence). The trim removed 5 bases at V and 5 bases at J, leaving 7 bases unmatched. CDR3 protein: CASRPAGGPHNEQFF. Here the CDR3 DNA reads TGTGCCAGCAGACCAGCGGGAGGGCCCCACAATGAGCAGTTCTTC.

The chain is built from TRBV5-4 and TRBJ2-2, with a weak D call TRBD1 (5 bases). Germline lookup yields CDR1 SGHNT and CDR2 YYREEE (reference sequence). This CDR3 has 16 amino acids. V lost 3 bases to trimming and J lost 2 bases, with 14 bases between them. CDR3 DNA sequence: TGTGCCAGCAGCTCCGCCAGGGTCCGAAACACCGGGGAGCTGTTTTTT. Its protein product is CASSSARVRNTGELFF. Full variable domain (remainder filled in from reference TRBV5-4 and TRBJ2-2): ETGVTQSPTHLIKTRGQQVTLRCSSQSGHNTVSWYQQALGQGPQFIFQYYREEENGRGNFPPRFSGLQFPNYSSELNVNALELDDSALYLCASSSARVRNTGELFFGEGSRLTVL.

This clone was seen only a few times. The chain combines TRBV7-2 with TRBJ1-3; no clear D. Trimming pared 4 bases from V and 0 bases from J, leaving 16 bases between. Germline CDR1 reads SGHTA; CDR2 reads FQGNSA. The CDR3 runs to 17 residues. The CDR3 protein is CASSSRRVFSSGNTIYF. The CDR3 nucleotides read TGTGCCAGCAGCTCCCGCCGAGTCTTTAGCTCTGGAAACACCATATATTTT.

The CDR3 loop reads CASSLGLGGDRQYF. CDR3 sequence (DNA): TGTGCCAGCAGCTTGGGACTGGGGGGGGATCGGCAGTACTTC. The chain links TRBV5-6 to TRBJ2-7, with TRBD2 matching over 7 bases. This CDR3 region has 14 residues. Germline V gene sequence: CDR1 SGHDT, CDR2 YYEEEE. J was trimmed by 9 bases and V by 0 bases; bases with no gene match: 9.

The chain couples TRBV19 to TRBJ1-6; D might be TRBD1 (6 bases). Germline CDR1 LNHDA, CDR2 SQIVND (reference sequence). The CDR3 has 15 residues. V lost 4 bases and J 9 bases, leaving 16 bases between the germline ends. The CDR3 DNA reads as TGTGCCAGTAGTAGGGGTGAACAGGGTGGTTCACCCCTCCACTTT. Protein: CASSRGEQGGSPLHF. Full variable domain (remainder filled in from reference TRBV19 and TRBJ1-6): DGGITQSPKYLFRKEGQNVTLSCEQNLNHDAMYWYRQDPGQGLRLIYYSQIVNDFQKGDIAEGYSVSREKKESFPLTVTSAQKNPTAFYLCASSRGEQGGSPLHFGNGTRLTVT.

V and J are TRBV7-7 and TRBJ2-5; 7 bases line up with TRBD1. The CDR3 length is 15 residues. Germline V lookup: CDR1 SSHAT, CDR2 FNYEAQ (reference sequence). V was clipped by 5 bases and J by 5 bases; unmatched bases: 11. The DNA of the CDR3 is TGTGCCAGCAGCCCCAGACAGGGCACAGGCGAGACCCAGTACTTC. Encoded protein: CASSPRQGTGETQYF.

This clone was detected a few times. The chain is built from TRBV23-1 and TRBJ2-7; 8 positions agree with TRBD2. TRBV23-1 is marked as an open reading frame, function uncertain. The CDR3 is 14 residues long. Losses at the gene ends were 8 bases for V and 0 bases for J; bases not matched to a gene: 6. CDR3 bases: TGCGCCAGCGGTGTAGCGGGGTGCTCCTACGAGCAGTACTTC. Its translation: CASGVAGCSYEQYF.

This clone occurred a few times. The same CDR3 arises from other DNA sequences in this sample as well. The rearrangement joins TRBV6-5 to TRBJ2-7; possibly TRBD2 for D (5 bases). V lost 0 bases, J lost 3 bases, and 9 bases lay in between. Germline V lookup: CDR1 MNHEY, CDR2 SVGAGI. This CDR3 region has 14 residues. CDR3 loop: CASSYSRAHYEQYF. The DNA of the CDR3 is TGTGCCAGCAGTTACTCGAGGGCACACTACGAGCAGTACTTC.

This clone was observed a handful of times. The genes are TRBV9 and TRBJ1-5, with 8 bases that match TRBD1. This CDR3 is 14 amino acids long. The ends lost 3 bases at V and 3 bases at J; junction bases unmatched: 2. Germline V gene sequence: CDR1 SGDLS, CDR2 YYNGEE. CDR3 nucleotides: TGTGCCAGCAGCGGACAGGGGACCAATCAGCCCCAGCATTTT. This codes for CASSGQGTNQPQHF.

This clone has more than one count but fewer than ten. The CDR3 DNA is TGCAGTGCTAGGGACGGGGGTGGCTACACCTTC. It codes for CSARDGGGYTF. The chain links TRBV20-1 to TRBJ1-2, with D perhaps TRBD1 (5 bases). Trimming left V 3 bases short and J 7 bases short, with 9 bases between. The germline V gene has CDR1 DFQATT and CDR2 SNEGSKA (reference sequence). The CDR3 length is 11 residues.

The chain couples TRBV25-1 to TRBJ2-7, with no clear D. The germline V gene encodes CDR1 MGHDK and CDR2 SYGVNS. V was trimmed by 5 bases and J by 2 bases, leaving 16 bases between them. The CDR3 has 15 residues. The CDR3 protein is CASSSRGYATYEQYF. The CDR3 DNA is TGTGCCAGCAGTTCCCGAGGCTACGCTACCTACGAGCAGTACTTC.

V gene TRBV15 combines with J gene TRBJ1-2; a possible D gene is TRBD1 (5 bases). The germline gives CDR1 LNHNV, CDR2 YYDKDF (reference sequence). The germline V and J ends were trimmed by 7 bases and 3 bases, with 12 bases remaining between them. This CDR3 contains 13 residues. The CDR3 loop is CATKGRGDYGYTF. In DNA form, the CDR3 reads TGTGCCACCAAGGGGCGGGGAGACTATGGCTACACCTTC.

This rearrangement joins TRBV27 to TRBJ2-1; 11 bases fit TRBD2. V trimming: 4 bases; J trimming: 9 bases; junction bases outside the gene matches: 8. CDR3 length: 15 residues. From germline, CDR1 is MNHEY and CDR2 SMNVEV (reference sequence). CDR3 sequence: CASSSTSGGSVEQFF. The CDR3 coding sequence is TGTGCCAGCAGTTCAACTAGCGGGGGATCTGTTGAGCAGTTCTTC.

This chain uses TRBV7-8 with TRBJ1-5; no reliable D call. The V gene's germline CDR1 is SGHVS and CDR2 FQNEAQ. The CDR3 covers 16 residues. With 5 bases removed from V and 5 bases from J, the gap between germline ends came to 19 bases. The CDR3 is CASSPRRMRSDQPQHF. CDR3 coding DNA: TGTGCCAGCAGCCCCCGGAGGATGCGGTCAGATCAGCCCCAGCATTTT.

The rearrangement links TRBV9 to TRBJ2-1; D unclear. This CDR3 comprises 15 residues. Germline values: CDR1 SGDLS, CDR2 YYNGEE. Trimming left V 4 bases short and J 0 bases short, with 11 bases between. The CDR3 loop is CASSTRGSSYNEQFF. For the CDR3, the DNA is TGTGCCAGCAGCACCCGAGGAAGCTCCTACAATGAGCAGTTCTTC.

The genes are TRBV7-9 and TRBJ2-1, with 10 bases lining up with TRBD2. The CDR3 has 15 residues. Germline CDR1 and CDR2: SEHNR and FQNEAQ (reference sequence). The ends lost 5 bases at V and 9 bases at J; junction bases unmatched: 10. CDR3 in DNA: TGTGCCAGCAGCCCCCCTGCGAGCGGGAGGGGTGAGCAGTTCTTC. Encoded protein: CASSPPASGRGEQFF.

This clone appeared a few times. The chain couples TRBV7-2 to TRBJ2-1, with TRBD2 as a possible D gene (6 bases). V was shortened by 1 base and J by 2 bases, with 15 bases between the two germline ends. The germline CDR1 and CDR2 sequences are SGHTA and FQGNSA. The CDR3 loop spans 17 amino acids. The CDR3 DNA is TGTGCCAGCAGCTTAGAGGGCGGGGCCTCAACCTACAATGAGCAGTTCTTC. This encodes CASSLEGGASTYNEQFF.

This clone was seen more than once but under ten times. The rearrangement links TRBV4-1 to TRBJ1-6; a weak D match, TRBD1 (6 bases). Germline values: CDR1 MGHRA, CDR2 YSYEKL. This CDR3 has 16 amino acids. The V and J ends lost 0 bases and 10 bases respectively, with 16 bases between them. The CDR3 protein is CASSQDLRGANSPLHF. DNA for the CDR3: TGCGCCAGCAGCCAAGATCTGCGGGGGGCGAACTCACCCCTCCACTTT.

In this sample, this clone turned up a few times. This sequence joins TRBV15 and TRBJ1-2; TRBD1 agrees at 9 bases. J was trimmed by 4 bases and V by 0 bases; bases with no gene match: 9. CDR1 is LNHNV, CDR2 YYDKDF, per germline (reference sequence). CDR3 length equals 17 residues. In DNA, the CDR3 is TGTGCCACCAGCAGAGATCGGGCTGGGACAGGGAGCTATGGCTACACCTTC. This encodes CATSRDRAGTGSYGYTF.

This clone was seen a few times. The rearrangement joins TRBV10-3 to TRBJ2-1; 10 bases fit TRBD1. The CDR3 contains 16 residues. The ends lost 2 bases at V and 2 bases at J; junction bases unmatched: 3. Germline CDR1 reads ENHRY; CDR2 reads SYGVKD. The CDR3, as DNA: TGTGCCATCAGTGAGGCTGGACAGGGGGCCTACAATGAGCAGTTCTTC. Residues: CAISEAGQGAYNEQFF.